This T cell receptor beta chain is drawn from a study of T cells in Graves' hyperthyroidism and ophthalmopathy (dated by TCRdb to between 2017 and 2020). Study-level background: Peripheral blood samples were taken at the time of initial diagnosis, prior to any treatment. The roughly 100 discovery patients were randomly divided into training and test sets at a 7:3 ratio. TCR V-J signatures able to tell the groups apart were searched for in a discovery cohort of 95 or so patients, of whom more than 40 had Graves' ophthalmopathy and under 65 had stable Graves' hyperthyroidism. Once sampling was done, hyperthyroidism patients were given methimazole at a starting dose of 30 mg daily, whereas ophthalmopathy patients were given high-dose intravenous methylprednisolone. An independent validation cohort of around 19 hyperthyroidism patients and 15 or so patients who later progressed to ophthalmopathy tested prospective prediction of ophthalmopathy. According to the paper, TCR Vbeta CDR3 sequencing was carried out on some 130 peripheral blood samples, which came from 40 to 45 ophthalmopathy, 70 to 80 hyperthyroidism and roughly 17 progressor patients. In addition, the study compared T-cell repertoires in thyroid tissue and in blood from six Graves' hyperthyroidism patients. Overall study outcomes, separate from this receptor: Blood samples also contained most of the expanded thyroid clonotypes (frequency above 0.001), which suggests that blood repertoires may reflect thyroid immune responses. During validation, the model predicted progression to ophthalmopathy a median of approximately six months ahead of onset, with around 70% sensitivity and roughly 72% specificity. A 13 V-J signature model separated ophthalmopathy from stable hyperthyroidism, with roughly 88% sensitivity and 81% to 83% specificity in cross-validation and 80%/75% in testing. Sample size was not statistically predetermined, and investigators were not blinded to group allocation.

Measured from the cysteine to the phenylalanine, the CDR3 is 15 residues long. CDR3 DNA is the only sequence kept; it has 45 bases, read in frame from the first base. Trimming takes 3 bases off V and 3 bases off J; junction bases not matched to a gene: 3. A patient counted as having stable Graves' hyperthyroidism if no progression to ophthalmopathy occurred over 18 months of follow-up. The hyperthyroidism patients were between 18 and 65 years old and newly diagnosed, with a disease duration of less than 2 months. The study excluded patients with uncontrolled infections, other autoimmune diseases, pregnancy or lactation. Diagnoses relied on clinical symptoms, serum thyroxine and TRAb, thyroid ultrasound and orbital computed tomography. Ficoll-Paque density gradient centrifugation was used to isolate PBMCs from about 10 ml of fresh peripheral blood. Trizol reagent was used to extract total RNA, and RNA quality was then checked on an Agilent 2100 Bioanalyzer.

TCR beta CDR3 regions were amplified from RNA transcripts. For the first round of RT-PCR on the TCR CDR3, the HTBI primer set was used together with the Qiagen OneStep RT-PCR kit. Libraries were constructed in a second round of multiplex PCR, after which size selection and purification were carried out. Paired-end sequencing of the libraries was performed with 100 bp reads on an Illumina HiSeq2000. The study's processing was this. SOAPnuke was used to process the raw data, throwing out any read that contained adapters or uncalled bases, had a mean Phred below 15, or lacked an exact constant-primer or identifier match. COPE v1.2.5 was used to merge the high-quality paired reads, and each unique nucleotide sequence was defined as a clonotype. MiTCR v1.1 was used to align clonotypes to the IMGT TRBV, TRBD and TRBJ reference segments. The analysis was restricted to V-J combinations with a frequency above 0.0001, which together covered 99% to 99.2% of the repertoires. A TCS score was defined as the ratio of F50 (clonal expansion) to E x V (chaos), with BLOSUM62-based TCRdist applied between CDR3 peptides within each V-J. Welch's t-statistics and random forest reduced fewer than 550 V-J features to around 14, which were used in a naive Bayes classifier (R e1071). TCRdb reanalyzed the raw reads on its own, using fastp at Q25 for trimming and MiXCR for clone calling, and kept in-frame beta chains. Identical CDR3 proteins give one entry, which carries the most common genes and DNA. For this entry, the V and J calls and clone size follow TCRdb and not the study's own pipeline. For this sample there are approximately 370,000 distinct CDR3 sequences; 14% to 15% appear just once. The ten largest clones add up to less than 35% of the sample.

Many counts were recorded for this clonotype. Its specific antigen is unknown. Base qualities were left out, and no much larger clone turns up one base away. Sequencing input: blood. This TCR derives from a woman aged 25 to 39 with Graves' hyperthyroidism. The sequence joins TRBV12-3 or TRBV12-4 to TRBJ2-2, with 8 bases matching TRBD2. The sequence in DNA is TGTGCCAGCAGTTTTGCGGGAGGCCACACCGGGGAGCTGTTTTTT. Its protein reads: CASSFAGGHTGELFF.